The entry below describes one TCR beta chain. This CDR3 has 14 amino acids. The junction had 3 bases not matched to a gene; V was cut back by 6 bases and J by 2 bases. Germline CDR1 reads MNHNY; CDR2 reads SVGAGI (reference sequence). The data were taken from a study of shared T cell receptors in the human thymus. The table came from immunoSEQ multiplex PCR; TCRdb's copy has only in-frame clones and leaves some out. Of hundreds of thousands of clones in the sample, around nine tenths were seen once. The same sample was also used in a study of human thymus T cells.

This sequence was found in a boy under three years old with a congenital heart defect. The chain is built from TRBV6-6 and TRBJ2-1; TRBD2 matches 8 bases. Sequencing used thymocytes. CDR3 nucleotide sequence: TGTGCCAGCAGACTAGCGGTAGCCTACAATGAGCAGTTCTTC. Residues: CASRLAVAYNEQFF.